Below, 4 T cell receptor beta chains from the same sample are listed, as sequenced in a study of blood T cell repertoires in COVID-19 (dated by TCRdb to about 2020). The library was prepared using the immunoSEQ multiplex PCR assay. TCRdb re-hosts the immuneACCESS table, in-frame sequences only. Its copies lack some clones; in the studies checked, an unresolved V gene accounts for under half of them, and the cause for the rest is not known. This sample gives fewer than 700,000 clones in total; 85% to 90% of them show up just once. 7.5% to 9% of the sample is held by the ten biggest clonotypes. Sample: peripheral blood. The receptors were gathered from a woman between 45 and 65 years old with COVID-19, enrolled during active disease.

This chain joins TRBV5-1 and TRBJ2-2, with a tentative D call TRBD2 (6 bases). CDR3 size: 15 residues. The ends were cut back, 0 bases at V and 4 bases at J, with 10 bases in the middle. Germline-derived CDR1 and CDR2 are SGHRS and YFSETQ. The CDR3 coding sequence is TGCGCCAGCAGCTTGGCCATGGGGGGCACCGGGGAGCTGTTTTTT. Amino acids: CASSLAMGGTGELFF.

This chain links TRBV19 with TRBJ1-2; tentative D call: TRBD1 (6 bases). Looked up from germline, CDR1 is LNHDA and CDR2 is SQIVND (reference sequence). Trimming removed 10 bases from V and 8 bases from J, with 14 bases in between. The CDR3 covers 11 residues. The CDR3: CATRTGHGYTF. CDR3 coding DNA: TGTGCCACCCGAACAGGGCACGGCTACACCTTC.

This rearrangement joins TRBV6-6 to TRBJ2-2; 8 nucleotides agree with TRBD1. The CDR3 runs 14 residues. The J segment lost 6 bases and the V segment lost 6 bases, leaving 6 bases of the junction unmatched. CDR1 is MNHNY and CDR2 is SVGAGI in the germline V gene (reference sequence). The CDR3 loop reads CASRSTDRAGELFF. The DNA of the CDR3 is TGTGCCAGCAGATCTACGGACAGGGCCGGGGAGCTGTTTTTT.

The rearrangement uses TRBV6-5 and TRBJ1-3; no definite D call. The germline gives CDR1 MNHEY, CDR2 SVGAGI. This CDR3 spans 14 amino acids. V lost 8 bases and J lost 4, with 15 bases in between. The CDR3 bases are TGTGCCAGCGCCTTACGGGGTTCAGGAAACACCATATATTTT. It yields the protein CASALRGSGNTIYF.